This is a list of T cell receptor beta chains from one sample in a study of blood T cells in healthy people across ages. Each CDR3 protein gets one entry after TCRdb re-called the 5' RACE reads with MiXCR. The sample lists around 1,000,000 distinct CDR3 sequences; less than 25% were seen once. This same sample was also part of a study on T cells of mothers and their children.

The source material was blood. The origin of the receptors is a girl aged 2 to 9 in good health. Each CDR3 is given with its conserved first and last residue. D genes are given only for firm matches. Rows may omit the clone size; those that give it use once, few, many or a size class.

j_call | clone_size | d_call | v_call | cdr3_nt | cdr3_aa
TRBJ2-1 | many | TRBD2 | TRBV20-1 | TGCAGTGCCGTTCCCCCTCTAGCGGGAGTCACGAATGAGCAGTTCTTC | CSAVPPLAGVTNEQFF
TRBJ2-7 | NA | TRBD2 | TRBV7-8 | TGTGCCAGCAGCTTAGCCGGCGGGAGGACCTCCTACAAGCAGTACTTC | CASSLAGGRTSYKQYF
TRBJ1-3 | NA | NA | TRBV2 | TGTGCCAGCGGGACAATTTGGGCGGGAAACACCATATATTTT | CASGTIWAGNTIYF
TRBJ2-5 | NA | NA | TRBV5-1 | TGCGCCAGCAGCTGGGTGCCAGATCAAGAGACCCAGTACTTC | CASSWVPDQETQYF
TRBJ2-1 | NA | NA | TRBV13 | TGTGCCAGCAGCTTAGTCCCTAAGCGGGCCCCCTACAATGAGCAGTTCTTC | CASSLVPKRAPYNEQFF
TRBJ1-1 | few | NA | TRBV3-1 | TGTGCCAGCAGCCCAAATCTAGGGGTGGGCGCTTTCTTT | CASSPNLGVGAFF
TRBJ2-3 | few | NA | TRBV29-1 | TGCAGCGGAGCCGGGACGGAAGCTTCAGATACGCAGTATTTT | CSGAGTEASDTQYF
TRBJ2-2 | NA | NA | TRBV7-9 | TGTGCCAGCAGCTCGCGCCGATATTCGAACACCGGGGAGCTGTTTTTT | CASSSRRYSNTGELFF
TRBJ2-5 | few | NA | TRBV16 | TGTGCCAGCAGCCAATCATCCGTTCAAGAGACCCAGTACTTC | CASSQSSVQETQYF
TRBJ2-5 | few | TRBD1 | TRBV20-1 | TGCAGTGCTGGAATGGGACAGGGGGAGCGGGAGCAGTACTTC | CSAGMGQGEREQYF
TRBJ2-5 | few | TRBD2 | TRBV7-9 | TGTGCCAGCAGCTCCCCTAGCGGGAGACGGTTGGAGACCCAGTACTTC | CASSSPSGRRLETQYF
TRBJ2-5 | NA | NA | TRBV10-3 | TGTGCCATCAGTGAGTCGTTGGGACCCAGCCAACTTCTGGAGACCCAGTACTTC | CAISESLGPSQLLETQYF
TRBJ2-3 | NA | NA | TRBV20-1 | TGCAGTGCTAGAGTAACGGGAGTAACAGATACGCAGTATTTT | CSARVTGVTDTQYF
TRBJ2-7 | few | NA | TRBV29-1 | TGCAGCGTTGGGACTTCGAGCTCCTACGAGCAGTACTTC | CSVGTSSSYEQYF
TRBJ2-5 | few | NA | TRBV28 | TGTGCCAGCAGTCAGACCGGGACTGCGACGTACCAAGAGACCCAGTACTTC | CASSQTGTATYQETQYF
TRBJ2-7 | NA | TRBD2 | TRBV4-2 | TGTGCCAGCAGCCACCCGGGGACTAGCGGGAGAGCCCCCTACGAGCAGTACTTC | CASSHPGTSGRAPYEQYF
TRBJ2-7 | few | NA | TRBV11-2 | TGTGCCAGCAGCTTAGGTCTCTCCTCCTACGAGCAGTACTTC | CASSLGLSSYEQYF
TRBJ2-6 | few | NA | TRBV28 | TGTGCCACCAAAACCCGGGACCCCAAAAACTCTGGGGCCAACGTCCTGACTTTC | CATKTRDPKNSGANVLTF
TRBJ1-5 | NA | NA | TRBV19 | TGTGCCAGTAGTATAGAGGCCAGGGAGCAACATTTT | CASSIEAREQHF